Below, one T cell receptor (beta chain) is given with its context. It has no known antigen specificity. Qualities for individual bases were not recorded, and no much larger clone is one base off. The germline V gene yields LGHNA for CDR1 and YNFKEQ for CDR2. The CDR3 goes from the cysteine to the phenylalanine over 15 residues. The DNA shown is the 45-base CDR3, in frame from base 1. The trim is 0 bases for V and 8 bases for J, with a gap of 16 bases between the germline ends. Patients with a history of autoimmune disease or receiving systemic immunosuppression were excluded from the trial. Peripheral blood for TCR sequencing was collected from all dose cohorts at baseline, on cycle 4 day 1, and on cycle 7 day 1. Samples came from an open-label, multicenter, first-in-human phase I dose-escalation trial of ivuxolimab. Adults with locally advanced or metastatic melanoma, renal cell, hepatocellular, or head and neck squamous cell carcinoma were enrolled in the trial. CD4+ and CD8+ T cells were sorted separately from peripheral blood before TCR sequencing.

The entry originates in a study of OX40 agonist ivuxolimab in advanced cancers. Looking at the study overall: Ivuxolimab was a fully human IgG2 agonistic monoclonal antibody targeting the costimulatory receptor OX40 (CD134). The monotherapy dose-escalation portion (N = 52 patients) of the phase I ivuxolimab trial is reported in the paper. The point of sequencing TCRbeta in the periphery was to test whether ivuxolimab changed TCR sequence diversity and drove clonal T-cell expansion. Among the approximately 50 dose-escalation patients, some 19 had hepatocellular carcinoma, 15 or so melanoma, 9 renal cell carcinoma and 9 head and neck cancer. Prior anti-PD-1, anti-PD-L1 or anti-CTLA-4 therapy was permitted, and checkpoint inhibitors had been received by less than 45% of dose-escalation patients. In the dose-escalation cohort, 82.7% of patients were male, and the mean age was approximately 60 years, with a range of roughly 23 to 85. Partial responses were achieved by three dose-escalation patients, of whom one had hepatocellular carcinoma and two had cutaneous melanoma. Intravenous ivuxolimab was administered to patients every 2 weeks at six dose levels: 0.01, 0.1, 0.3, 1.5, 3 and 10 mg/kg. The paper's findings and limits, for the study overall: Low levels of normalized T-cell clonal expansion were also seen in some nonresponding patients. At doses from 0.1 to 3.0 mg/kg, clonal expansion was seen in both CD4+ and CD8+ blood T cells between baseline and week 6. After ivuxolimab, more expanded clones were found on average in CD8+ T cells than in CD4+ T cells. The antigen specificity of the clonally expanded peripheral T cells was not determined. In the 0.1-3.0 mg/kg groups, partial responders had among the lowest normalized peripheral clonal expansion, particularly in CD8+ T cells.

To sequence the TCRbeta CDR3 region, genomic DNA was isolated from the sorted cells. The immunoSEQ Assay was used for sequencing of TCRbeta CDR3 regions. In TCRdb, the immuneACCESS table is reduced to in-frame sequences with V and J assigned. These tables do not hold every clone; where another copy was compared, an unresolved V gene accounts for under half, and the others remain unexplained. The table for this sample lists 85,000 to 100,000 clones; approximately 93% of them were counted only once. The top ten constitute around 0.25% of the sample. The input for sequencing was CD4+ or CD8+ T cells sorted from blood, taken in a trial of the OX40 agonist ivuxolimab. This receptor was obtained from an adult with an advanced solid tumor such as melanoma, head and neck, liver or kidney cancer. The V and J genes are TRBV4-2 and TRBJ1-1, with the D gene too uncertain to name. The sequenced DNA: TGTGCCAGCAGCCAAGATAGGAGTGGAGCCAGGGAAGCTTTCTTT. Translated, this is CASSQDRSGAREAFF.